This entry describes one TCR beta chain. Its specificity is not known. CDR3 size: 13 residues. Germline V gene data show CDR1 as MNHEY and CDR2 as SVGAGI. The V and J ends lost 6 bases and 4 bases respectively, with 12 bases between them. The data derive from a study of cytomegalovirus exposure and HLA in healthy donors. Study outcomes and limitations: Confirmation in vitro established that a few CMV-associated chains were specific for CMV antigens. The study flagged approximately 180 TCR beta chains as cytomegalovirus-associated. Later on, an analysis tied 15,000 to 20,000 TCR beta sequences to HLA alleles at 0.05 false discovery rate.

The primer mix had 60 Vbeta and 13 Jbeta primers. Per the original methods: As a later analysis found, there were tens of millions of unique TCR beta chains, of which approximately 10 million were shared. Sequenced by immunoSEQ multiplex PCR; TCRdb stores in-frame clones only, minus some. V and J calls and clone size follow that table, whereas D and trimming were derived from the DNA. The repertoire consists of over 150,000 clones, with around 80% occurring once and the leading ten covering approximately 2.1%. The chain couples TRBV6-5 to TRBJ1-2, with D possibly TRBD1 on 6 matching bases. Sequencing used PBMCs. The origin of this receptor is a male donor in good health and CMV-seronegative. The CDR3 spells CASSPGQIYGYTF. The CDR3 DNA follows: TGTGCCAGCAGCCCCGGACAGATCTATGGCTACACCTTC.